These T cell receptor beta chains were read from a single sample in a study of cytomegalovirus exposure and HLA in healthy donors. Assay: immunoSEQ multiplex PCR; the TCRdb copy retains only in-frame clones and omits some. In the table there are 100,000 to 150,000 clones, 60% to 85% of which are singletons. The sequencing input was PBMCs. All receptors come from a woman younger than 35 in good health and CMV-seronegative. Each CDR3 is given with its conserved first and last residue. The order of the fields is J gene, V gene, D gene, clone size, CDR3 DNA, CDR3 protein. A D gene is named only where the DNA matches it firmly. Size values are once, few and many counts, or a class for expanded clones, and some rows have none.

TRBJ2-2	TRBV7-9	.	.	TGTGCCAGCAGCGCACCGGGACCCTGGGACTCCGGGGAGCTGTTTTTT	CASSAPGPWDSGELFF
TRBJ1-2	TRBV29-1	TRBD1	.	TGCAGCGTTGAGGCCGAGGACAGGCACTATGGCTACACCTTC	CSVEAEDRHYGYTF
TRBJ2-7	TRBV15	TRBD2	.	TGTGCCACCAGCAGAGAGGCTAGCGGGAATTACGAGCAGTACTTC	CATSREASGNYEQYF
TRBJ2-7	TRBV6-5	TRBD2	.	TGTGCCAGCAGTTCGACTAGCGGGAGGGCTTACGAGCAGTACTTC	CASSSTSGRAYEQYF
TRBJ1-1	TRBV29-1	TRBD1	.	TGCAGCGTTGGTTGGGGATACAGGGGTGGCAACACTGAAGCTTTCTTT	CSVGWGYRGGNTEAFF
TRBJ2-7	TRBV7-9	.	.	TGTGCCAGCAGCTTAGCGGGCAGTTTTGTTTCCCCCTACGAGCAGTACTTC	CASSLAGSFVSPYEQYF
TRBJ2-5	TRBV30	.	.	TGTGCCTGGAATTTCAGGGCAGAGACCCAGTACTTC	CAWNFRAETQYF
TRBJ2-7	TRBV10-1	TRBD2	.	TGCGCCAGCAGTGAGTCGGGACTAGGAATTGACGAGCAGTACTTC	CASSESGLGIDEQYF
TRBJ2-7	TRBV10-2	TRBD2	.	TGCGCCAGCAAAGTGGGGGGGGACTACGAGCAGTACTTC	CASKVGGDYEQYF
TRBJ2-7	TRBV4-1	.	.	TGCGCCAGCAGCCAACCGGGACAACTCGCCGAGCAGTACTTC	CASSQPGQLAEQYF
TRBJ2-7	TRBV6-6	TRBD1	.	TGTGCCAGCACCCGCGCAAACAGGGGGAACGAGCAGTACTTC	CASTRANRGNEQYF
TRBJ1-4	TRBV27	.	.	TGTGCCAGCGGGTCACAGGGTCCAGGAGAAAAACTGTTTTTT	CASGSQGPGEKLFF
TRBJ1-1	TRBV18	.	.	TGTGCCAGCTCCTTCGGTTCCGGGAACACTGAAGCTTTCTTT	CASSFGSGNTEAFF
TRBJ2-5	TRBV7-8	.	.	TGTGCCAGCAGCTTGACAGATAAAGAGACCCAGTACTTC	CASSLTDKETQYF
TRBJ2-1	TRBV25-1	TRBD2	.	TGTGCCAGCAGTGAATCTAGCGGGAGACGCGACAATGAGCAGTTCTTC	CASSESSGRRDNEQFF
TRBJ2-6	TRBV10-1	.	.	TGCGCCAGTAGCTCCTCTGGGGCCAACGTCCTGACTTTC	CASSSSGANVLTF
TRBJ1-4	TRBV6-1	.	.	TGTGCCAGCAGGGTCCCCGGGACATTAAATGAAAAACTGTTTTTT	CASRVPGTLNEKLFF
TRBJ1-1	TRBV30	.	.	TGTGCCTGGAGTTTCACTCCGAACACTGAAGCTTTCTTT	CAWSFTPNTEAFF
TRBJ2-1	TRBV7-9	.	.	TGTGCCAGCAGCGCTTTACTAGAAAGTGAGCAGTTCTTC	CASSALLESEQFF
TRBJ1-1	TRBV6-7	.	.	TGTGCCAGCAGTTCCCCCCCCTTGATTTCTGACCTTACGTACAGGGACACTGAAGCTTTCTTT	CASSSPPLISDLTYRDTEAFF
TRBJ2-5	TRBV29-1	.	.	TGCAGCGCTGTACAGGGTGAGACCCAGTACTTC	CSAVQGETQYF
TRBJ2-2	TRBV21-1	.	.	TGTGCCAGCAGCAAAAGCTGGCGGGAGGTGAACACCGGGGAGCTGTTTTTT	CASSKSWREVNTGELFF
TRBJ2-1	TRBV29-1	.	.	TGCAGCGTTGCACAGGGCGATGAGCAGTTCTTC	CSVAQGDEQFF
TRBJ1-2	TRBV30	.	.	TGTGCCTCTACCCTAGTATCGGAGGAGGGGAACTATGGCTACACCTTC	CASTLVSEEGNYGYTF
TRBJ2-7	TRBV15	.	.	TGTGCCACCAGCAGAGATTTCCGGGAGACCTACGAGCAGTACTTC	CATSRDFRETYEQYF
TRBJ2-1	TRBV5-1	TRBD2	.	TGCGCCAGCACCAACAGCGGGAGAGATGAGCAGTTCTTC	CASTNSGRDEQFF
TRBJ1-5	TRBV21-1	.	few	TGTGCCAGCCGAGGACAGCTTAGCAATCAGCCCCAGCATTTT	CASRGQLSNQPQHF
TRBJ2-2	TRBV10-3	.	.	TGTGCCATCAGTGAGTCGATCGCGCGTACGAACACCGGGGAGCTGTTTTTT	CAISESIARTNTGELFF
TRBJ1-2	TRBV28	.	once	TGTGCCAGCAGTTTGACTGGGGGCTACACCTTC	CASSLTGGYTF
TRBJ2-5	TRBV5-1	.	once	TGCGCCAGCAGCTGGCTAGAGTACCAAGAGACCCAGTACTTC	CASSWLEYQETQYF
TRBJ2-1	TRBV29-1	.	.	TGCAGCGTTGAAGATCAGACTAAAAAAGGAAATGAGCAGTTCTTC	CSVEDQTKKGNEQFF
TRBJ2-2	TRBV18	.	.	TGTGCCAGCTCACCAGTGACTAGTGACACCGGGGAGCTGTTTTTT	CASSPVTSDTGELFF
TRBJ1-3	TRBV4-2	.	.	TGTGCCAGCAGCCAGACGGGGATCTCTGGAAACACCATATATTTT	CASSQTGISGNTIYF
TRBJ1-2	TRBV15	.	.	TGTGCCACCAGCAGAGAAGAGGGCTATGGCTACACCTTC	CATSREEGYGYTF
TRBJ2-4	TRBV7-8	.	.	TGTGCCAGCAGCCTCCGACTGGTCGGGGCCAAAAACATTCAGTACTTC	CASSLRLVGAKNIQYF
TRBJ2-1	TRBV7-7	TRBD2	.	TGTGCCAGCAGCCCCCGGAAGCGGGAACAGTTTGCACTGAACAATGAGCAGTTCTTC	CASSPRKREQFALNNEQFF
TRBJ2-7	TRBV14	.	.	TGTGCCAGCAGCCAAGATCAGGCCTACGAGCAGTACTTC	CASSQDQAYEQYF
TRBJ2-5	TRBV7-9	TRBD2	few	TGTGCCAGCGAACGGGGGGGAATGGGGGAGACCCAGTACTTC	CASERGGMGETQYF
TRBJ2-1	TRBV7-9	.	.	TGTGCCACCTCCTGGGCTAGCGAGTACAATGAGCAGTTCTTC	CATSWASEYNEQFF
TRBJ2-5	TRBV2	TRBD2	few	TGTGCCAGCCGGGAGGGAGGGGACCAAGAGACCCAGTACTTC	CASREGGDQETQYF
TRBJ2-3	TRBV6-6	TRBD2	.	TGTGCCAGCAGTACTAGCGGGAGGGGAGATACGCAGTATTTT	CASSTSGRGDTQYF
TRBJ2-2	TRBV5-4	.	.	TGTGCCAGCAGCTTGGCTAAAAACGGGGAGCTGTTTTTT	CASSLAKNGELFF
TRBJ2-5	TRBV13	.	.	TGTGCCAGCAGCTTAGCCGGACAAGACAAGCAAGAGACCCAGTACTTC	CASSLAGQDKQETQYF
TRBJ2-5	TRBV29-1	.	.	TGCAGCGTTGAAAAGGGGGGAGGGGAGACCCAGTACTTC	CSVEKGGGETQYF
TRBJ1-5	TRBV27	.	.	TGTGCCAGCAGTTTCTCCCAGGGGAGCCAGCCCCAGCATTTT	CASSFSQGSQPQHF
TRBJ2-1	TRBV30	.	.	TGTGCCTGGAACGGAGGGGGCGGCGGGAATGAGCAGTTCTTC	CAWNGGGGGNEQFF
TRBJ2-7	TRBV5-1	TRBD2	.	TGCGCCAGCAGCTTGGCCAGGACTAGCGGCAGCTACGAGCAGTACTTC	CASSLARTSGSYEQYF
TRBJ1-1	TRBV21-1	.	.	TGTGCCAGCAGCAAATGTCTTCGACAGTACACTGAAGCTTTCTTT	CASSKCLRQYTEAFF
TRBJ2-2	TRBV30	.	once	TGTGCCTGGAGAAGAGGCCCCGGGGAGCTGTTTTTT	CAWRRGPGELFF
TRBJ2-2	TRBV5-6	TRBD2	.	TGTGCCAGCAGCTTAGCGGGAGATTGGACCGGGGAGCTGTTTTTT	CASSLAGDWTGELFF
TRBJ2-3	TRBV29-1	TRBD1	.	TGCAGCGTTCGACAGGGCGTTACAGATACGCAGTATTTT	CSVRQGVTDTQYF
TRBJ2-3	TRBV19	.	.	TGTGCCAGTAGTATAGCACAGTCGGATACGCAGTATTTT	CASSIAQSDTQYF
TRBJ2-5	TRBV5-8	.	.	TGTGCCAGCAGCTCTCTCCCAGAGACCCAGTACTTC	CASSSLPETQYF
TRBJ1-3	TRBV5-6	TRBD1	once	TGTGCCAGCAGCTTAGGGGGCATGAGAAACACCATATATTTT	CASSLGGMRNTIYF